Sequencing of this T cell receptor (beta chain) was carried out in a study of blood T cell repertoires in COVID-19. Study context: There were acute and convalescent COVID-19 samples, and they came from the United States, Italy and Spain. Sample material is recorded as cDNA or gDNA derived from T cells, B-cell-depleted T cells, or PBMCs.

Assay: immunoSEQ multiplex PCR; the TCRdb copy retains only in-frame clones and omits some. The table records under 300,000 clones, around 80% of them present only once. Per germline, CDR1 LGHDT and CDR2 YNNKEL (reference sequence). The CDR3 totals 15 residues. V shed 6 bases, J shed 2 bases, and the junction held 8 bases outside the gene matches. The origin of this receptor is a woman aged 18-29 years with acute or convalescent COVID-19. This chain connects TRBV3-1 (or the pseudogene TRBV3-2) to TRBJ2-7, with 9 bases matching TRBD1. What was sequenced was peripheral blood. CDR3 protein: CASSRPGTGTYEQYF. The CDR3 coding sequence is TGTGCCAGCAGTCGGCCCGGGACAGGGACCTACGAGCAGTACTTC.